A selection of T cell receptor beta chains follows, all from one sample in a study of blood T cells in healthy people across ages. Each CDR3 protein gets one entry after TCRdb re-called the 5' RACE reads with MiXCR. The sample lists fewer than 800,000 distinct CDR3 sequences; roughly 50% were seen once. Sequencing was done on a sample of blood. The receptors stem from a woman aged 60-75 years in good health. CDR3s leave out the opening cysteine and the closing phenylalanine or tryptophan. The order of the fields is CDR3 length, V gene, J gene, CDR3 protein.

length: 11
V: TRBV5-1
J: TRBJ2-2
CDR3: ASSVQGNGELF

length: 13
V: TRBV20-1
J: TRBJ2-3
CDR3: SALGPGLGIGTQY

length: 12
V: TRBV20-1
J: TRBJ2-1
CDR3: SARAKEEYNEQF

length: 13
V: TRBV27
J: TRBJ2-6
CDR3: ASSLATAGANVLT

length: 10
V: TRBV10-3
J: TRBJ2-1
CDR3: AISDLLREQF

length: 13
V: TRBV7-3
J: -
CDR3: ASSLGTSRYNEQY

length: 10
V: TRBV29-1
J: TRBJ2-7
CDR3: SVGTGSDEQY

length: 12
V: TRBV20-1
J: TRBJ2-3
CDR3: SARPSGWGDTQY

length: 14
V: TRBV5-1
J: TRBJ2-1
CDR3: ASSLDFFGQNNEQF

length: 17
V: TRBV3-1
J: TRBJ2-5
CDR3: ASSQYRTSGRDPKETQY

length: 12
V: TRBV24-1
J: TRBJ2-7
CDR3: ATSETSGSYEQY

length: 10
V: TRBV24-1
J: TRBJ1-2
CDR3: ATSSQGNGYT